This TCR beta chain stems from a study of blood T cell repertoires in COVID-19. The overall study: Samples of COVID-19 (acute and convalescent) were obtained from the United States, Italy and Spain.

Per germline, CDR1 SGHAT and CDR2 FQNNGV. CDR3 length: 15 residues. The V segment lost 3 bases and the J segment 4 bases; nucleotides outside the gene matches: 4. Profiled with immunoSEQ multiplex PCR; TCRdb holds only in-frame clones, not every one. The table includes about 71,000 clones, roughly 82% detected once. Sequenced: peripheral blood. J is TRBJ2-1 and V is TRBV11-2, with 9 bases lining up with TRBD2. This TCR was sampled from a woman older than 75 with acute or convalescent COVID-19. For the CDR3, the DNA is TGTGCCAGCAGCTTTGGGACTAGCCGATACAATGAGCAGTTCTTC. Its protein product is CASSFGTSRYNEQFF.